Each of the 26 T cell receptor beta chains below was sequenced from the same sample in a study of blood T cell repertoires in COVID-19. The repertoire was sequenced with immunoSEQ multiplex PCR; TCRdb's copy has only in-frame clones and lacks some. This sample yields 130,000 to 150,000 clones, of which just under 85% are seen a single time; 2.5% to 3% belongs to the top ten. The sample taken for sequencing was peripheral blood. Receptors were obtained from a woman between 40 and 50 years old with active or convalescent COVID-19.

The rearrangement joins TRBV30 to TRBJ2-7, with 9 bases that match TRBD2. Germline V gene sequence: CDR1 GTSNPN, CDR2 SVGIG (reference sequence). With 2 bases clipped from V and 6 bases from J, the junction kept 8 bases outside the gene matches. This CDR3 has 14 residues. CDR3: CAWSRAGGHGEQYF. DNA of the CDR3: TGTGCCTGGAGTAGGGCGGGAGGGCATGGCGAGCAGTACTTC.

The CDR3 protein is CASSINRVAEAFF. CDR3 bases: TGTGCCAGTAGTATTAACAGGGTCGCTGAAGCTTTCTTT. This chain joins TRBV19 and TRBJ1-1; perhaps TRBD1 as D (6 bases). Trimming stripped 3 bases from V and 6 bases from J, with 11 bases between. Germline V gene data show CDR1 as LNHDA and CDR2 as SQIVND (reference sequence). The CDR3 loop spans 13 amino acids.

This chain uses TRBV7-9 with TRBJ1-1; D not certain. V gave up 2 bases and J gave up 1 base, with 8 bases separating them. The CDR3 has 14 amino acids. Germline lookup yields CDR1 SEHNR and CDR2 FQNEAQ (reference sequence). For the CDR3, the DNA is TGTGCCAGCAGCTTACGGGAAAAGAACACTGAAGCTTTCTTT. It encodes CASSLREKNTEAFF.

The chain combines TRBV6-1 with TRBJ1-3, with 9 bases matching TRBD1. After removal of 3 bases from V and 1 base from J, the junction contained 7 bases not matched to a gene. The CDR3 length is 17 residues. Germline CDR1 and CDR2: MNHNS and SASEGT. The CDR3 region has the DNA TGTGCCAGCAGTGACGGGACAGGGACCATATCTGGAAACACCATATATTTT. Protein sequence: CASSDGTGTISGNTIYF.

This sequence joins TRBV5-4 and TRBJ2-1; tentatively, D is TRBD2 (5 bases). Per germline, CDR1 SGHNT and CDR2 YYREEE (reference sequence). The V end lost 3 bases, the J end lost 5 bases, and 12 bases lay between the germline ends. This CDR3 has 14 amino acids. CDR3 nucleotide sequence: TGTGCCAGCAGCTCATTGGACTTTCACAATGAGCAGTTCTTC. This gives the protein CASSSLDFHNEQFF.

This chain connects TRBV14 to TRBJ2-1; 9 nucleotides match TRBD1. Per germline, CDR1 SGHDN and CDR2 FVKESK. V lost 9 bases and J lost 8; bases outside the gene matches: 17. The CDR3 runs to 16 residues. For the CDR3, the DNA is TGTGCCAGGAGCTACGTCCTTACAGGGGGCTTCGATGAGCAGTTCTTC. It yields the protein CARSYVLTGGFDEQFF.

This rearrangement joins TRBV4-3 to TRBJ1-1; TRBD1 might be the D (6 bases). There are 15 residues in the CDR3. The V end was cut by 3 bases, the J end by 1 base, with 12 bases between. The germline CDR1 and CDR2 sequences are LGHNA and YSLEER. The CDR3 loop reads CASSHGTYSNTEAFF. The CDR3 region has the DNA TGCGCCAGCAGCCACGGGACATACTCGAACACTGAAGCTTTCTTT.

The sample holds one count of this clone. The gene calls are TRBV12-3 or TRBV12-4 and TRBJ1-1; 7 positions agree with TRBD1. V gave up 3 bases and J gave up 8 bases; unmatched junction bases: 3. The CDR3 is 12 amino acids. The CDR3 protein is CASSFRGQEAFF. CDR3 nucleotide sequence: TGTGCCAGCAGTTTTCGGGGACAGGAAGCTTTCTTT.

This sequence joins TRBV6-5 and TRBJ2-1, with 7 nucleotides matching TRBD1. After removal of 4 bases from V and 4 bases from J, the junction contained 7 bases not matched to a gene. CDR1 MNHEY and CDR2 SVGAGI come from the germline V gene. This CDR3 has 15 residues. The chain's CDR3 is CASSSPDRNYNEQFF. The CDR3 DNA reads TGTGCCAGCAGTTCCCCGGACAGGAATTACAATGAGCAGTTCTTC.

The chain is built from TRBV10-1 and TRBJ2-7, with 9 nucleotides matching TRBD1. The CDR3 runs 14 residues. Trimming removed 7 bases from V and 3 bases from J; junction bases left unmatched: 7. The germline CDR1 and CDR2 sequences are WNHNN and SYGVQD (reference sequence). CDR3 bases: TGCGCCAGCACCCCTGGGGGACAGGGCTACGAGCAGTACTTC. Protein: CASTPGGQGYEQYF.

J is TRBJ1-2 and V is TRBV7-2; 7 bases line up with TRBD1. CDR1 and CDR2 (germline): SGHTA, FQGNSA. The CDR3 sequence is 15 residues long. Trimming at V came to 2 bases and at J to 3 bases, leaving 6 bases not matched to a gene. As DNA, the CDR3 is TGTGCCAGCAGCTTACGGGACAGCCCATACTATGGCTACACCTTC. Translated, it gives CASSLRDSPYYGYTF. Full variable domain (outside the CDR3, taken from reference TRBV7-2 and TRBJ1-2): GAGVSQSPSNKVTEKGKDVELRCDPISGHTALYWYRQSLGQGLEFLIYFQGNSAPDKSGLPSDRFSAERTGGSVSTLTIQRTQQEDSAVYLCASSLRDSPYYGYTFGSGTRLTVV.

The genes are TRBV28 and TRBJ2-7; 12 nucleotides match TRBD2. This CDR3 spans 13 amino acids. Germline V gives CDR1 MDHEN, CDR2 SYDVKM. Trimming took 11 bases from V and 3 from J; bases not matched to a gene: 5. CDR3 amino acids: CAAGLAGFYEQYF. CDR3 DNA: TGTGCCGCAGGACTAGCGGGATTCTACGAGCAGTACTTC.

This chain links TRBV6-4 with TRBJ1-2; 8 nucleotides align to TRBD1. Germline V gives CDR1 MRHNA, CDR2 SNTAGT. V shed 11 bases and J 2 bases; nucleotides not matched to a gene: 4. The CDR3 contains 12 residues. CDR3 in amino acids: CARRDRNYGYTF. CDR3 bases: TGTGCCCGCCGGGACAGGAACTATGGCTACACCTTC.

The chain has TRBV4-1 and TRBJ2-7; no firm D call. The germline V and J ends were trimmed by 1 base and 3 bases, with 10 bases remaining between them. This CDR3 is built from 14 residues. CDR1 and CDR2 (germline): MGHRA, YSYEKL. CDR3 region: CASSQAKDHYEQYF. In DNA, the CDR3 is TGCGCCAGCAGCCAAGCTAAAGATCACTACGAGCAGTACTTC.

The CDR3 loop reads CASSMRFTRPYGYTF. CDR3 in DNA: TGTGCCAGTAGTATGCGTTTTACGCGTCCCTATGGCTACACCTTC. This chain links TRBV19 with TRBJ1-2; D ambiguous. Per the germline V gene, CDR1 is LNHDA and CDR2 is SQIVND (reference sequence). This CDR3 is built from 15 residues. V was trimmed by 3 bases and J by 4 bases, leaving 15 bases between them.

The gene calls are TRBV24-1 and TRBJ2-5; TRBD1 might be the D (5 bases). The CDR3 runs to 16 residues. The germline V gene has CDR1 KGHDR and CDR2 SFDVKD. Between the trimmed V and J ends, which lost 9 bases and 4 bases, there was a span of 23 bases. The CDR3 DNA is TGTGCCACCTCTTCCAGGGTTCAGCCCCCTCGAGAGACCCAGTACTTC. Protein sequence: CATSSRVQPPRETQYF.

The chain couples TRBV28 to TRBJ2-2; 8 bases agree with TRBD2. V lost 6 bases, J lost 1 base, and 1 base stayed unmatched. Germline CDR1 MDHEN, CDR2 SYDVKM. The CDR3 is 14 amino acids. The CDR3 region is CASSLAGNTGELFF. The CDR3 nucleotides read TGTGCCAGCAGCCTAGCGGGGAACACCGGGGAGCTGTTTTTT.

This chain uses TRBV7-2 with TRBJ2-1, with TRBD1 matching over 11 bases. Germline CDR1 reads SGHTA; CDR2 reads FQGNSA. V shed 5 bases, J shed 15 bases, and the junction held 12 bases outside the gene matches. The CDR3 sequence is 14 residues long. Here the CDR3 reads CASSHYRDRGSPFF. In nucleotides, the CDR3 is TGTGCCAGCAGCCACTACCGGGACAGGGGGAGCCCGTTCTTC.

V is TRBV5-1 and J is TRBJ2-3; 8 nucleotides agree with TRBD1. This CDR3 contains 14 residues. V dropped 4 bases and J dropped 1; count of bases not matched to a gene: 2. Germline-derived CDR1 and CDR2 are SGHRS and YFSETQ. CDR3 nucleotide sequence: TGCGCCAGCAGCCCAGGGGGCGGCACAGATACGCAGTATTTT. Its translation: CASSPGGGTDTQYF.

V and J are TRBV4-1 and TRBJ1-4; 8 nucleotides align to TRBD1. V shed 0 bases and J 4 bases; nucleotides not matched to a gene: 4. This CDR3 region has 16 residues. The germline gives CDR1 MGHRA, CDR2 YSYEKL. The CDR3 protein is CASSQDVGQVNEKLFF. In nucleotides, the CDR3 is TGCGCCAGCAGCCAAGATGTGGGACAGGTTAATGAAAAACTGTTTTTT.

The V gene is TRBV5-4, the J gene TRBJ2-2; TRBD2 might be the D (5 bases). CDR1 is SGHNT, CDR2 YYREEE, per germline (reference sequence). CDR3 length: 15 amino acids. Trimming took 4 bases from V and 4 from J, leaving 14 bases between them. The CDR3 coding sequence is TGTGCCAGCAGCCGGGGTGGAGGTTCCACCGGGGAGCTGTTTTTT. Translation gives CASSRGGGSTGELFF.

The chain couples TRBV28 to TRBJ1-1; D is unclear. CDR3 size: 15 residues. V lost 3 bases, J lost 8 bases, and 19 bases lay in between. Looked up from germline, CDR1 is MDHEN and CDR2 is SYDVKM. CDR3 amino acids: CASSFPVGSRVEAFF. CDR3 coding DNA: TGTGCCAGCAGTTTCCCGGTCGGGTCGAGAGTGGAAGCTTTCTTT.

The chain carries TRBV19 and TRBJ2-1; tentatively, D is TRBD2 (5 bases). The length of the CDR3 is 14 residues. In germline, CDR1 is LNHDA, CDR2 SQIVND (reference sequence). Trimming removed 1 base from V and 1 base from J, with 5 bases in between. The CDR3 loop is CASSIGESYNEQFF. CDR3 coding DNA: TGTGCCAGTAGTATAGGGGAGTCCTACAATGAGCAGTTCTTC.

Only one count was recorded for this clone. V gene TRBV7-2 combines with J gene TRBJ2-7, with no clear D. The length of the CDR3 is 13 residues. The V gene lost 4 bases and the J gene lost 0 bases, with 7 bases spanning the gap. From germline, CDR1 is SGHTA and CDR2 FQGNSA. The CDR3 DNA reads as TGTGCCAGCAGCTCTCCCAGCTCCTACGAGCAGTACTTC. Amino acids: CASSSPSSYEQYF.

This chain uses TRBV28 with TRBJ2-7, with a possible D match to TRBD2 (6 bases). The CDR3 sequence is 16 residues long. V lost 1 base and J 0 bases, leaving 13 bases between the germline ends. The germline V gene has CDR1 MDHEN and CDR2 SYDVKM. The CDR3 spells CASSLSWRGSSYEQYF. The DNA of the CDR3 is TGTGCCAGCAGTTTATCTTGGCGGGGAAGCTCCTACGAGCAGTACTTC. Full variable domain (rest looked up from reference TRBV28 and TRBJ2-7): DVKVTQSSRYLVKRTGEKVFLECVQDMDHENMFWYRQDPGLGLRLIYFSYDVKMKEKGDIPEGYSVSREKKERFSLILESASTNQTSMYLCASSLSWRGSSYEQYFGPGTRLTVT.

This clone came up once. CDR3 loop: CASRPQGNGYTF. Here the CDR3 DNA reads TGTGCCAGCAGGCCACAGGGAAATGGCTACACCTTC. The chain links TRBV6-5 to TRBJ1-2; D may be TRBD1 (6 bases). The V gene lost 6 bases and the J gene lost 6 bases, with 11 bases spanning the gap. The CDR3 contains 12 residues. CDR1 is MNHEY and CDR2 is SVGAGI in the germline V gene.